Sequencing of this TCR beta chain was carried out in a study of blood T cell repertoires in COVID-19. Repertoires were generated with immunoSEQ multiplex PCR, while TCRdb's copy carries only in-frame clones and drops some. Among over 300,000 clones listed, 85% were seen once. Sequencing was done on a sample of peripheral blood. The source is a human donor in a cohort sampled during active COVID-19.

The CDR3, as DNA: TGTGCCAGCTCAAATCTAGGCACAGATACGCAGTATTTT. This encodes CASSNLGTDTQYF. This chain joins TRBV18 and TRBJ2-3; D not certain. The CDR3 loop spans 13 amino acids. V dropped 5 bases and J dropped 1 base, with 7 bases sitting between them. The V gene's germline CDR1 is KGHSH and CDR2 LQKENI.